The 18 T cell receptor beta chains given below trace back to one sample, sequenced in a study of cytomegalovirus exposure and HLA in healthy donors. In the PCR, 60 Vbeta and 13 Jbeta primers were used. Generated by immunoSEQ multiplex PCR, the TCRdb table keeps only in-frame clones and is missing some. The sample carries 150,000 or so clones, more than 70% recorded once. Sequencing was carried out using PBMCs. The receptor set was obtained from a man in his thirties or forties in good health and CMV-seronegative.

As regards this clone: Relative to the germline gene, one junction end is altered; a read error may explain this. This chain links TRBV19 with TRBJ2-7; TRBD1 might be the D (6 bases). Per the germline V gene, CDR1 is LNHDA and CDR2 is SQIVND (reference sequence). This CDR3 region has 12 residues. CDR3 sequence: CASSSRDIGTHF. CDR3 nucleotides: TGTGCCAGTAGTTCTCGGGACATCGGGACGCACTTC.

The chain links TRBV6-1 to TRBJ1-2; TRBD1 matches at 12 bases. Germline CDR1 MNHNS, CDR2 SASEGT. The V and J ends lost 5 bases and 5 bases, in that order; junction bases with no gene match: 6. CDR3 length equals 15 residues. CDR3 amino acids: CASSTGTGGGYGYTF. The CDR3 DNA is TGTGCCAGCAGTACCGGGACAGGGGGCGGGTATGGCTACACCTTC.

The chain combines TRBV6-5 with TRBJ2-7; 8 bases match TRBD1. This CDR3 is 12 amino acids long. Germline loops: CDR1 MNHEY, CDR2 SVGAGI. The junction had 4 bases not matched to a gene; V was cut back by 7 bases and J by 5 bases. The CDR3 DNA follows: TGTGCCAGCAATGGACAGGGTCACGAGCAGTACTTC. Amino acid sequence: CASNGQGHEQYF.

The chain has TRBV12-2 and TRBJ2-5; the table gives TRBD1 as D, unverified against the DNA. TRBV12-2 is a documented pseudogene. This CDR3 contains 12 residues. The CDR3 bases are TGTGCAAGTCGCGCAAAGGGGGAGACCCAGTACTTC. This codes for CASRAKGETQYF.

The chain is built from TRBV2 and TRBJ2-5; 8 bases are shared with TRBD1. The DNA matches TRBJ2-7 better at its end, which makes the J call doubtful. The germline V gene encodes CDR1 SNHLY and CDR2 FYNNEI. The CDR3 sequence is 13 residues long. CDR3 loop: CASSVTGDYEQYF. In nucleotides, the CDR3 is TGTGCCAGCAGTGTGACAGGGGACTACGAGCAGTACTTC.

CDR3 nucleotide sequence: TGTGCCAGCAGTCCGTCCATAGACTATGGCTACACCTTC. It specifies CASSPSIDYGYTF. The chain uses TRBV6-6 and TRBJ1-2; D unclear. Trimming cost V 5 bases and J 3 bases, with 10 bases left between them. The germline V gene has CDR1 MNHNY and CDR2 SVGAGI (reference sequence). The CDR3 loop spans 13 amino acids.

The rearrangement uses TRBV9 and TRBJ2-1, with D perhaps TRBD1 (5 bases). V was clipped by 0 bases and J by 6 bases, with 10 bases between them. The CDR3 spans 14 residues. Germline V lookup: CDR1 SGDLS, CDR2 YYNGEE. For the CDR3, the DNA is TGTGCCAGCAGCGTAGGGGGCAGGGCCAATGAGCAGTTCTTC. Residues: CASSVGGRANEQFF.

As DNA, the CDR3 is TGTGCCAGCAGAGGGCGCCCAAGGACTATTTCCTACAATGAGCAGTTCTTC. This translates into CASRGRPRTISYNEQFF. The chain couples TRBV2 to TRBJ2-1; perhaps TRBD2 as D (6 bases). The V gene lost 6 bases and the J gene lost 1 base, with 19 bases spanning the gap. In germline, CDR1 is SNHLY, CDR2 FYNNEI. This CDR3 has 17 amino acids.

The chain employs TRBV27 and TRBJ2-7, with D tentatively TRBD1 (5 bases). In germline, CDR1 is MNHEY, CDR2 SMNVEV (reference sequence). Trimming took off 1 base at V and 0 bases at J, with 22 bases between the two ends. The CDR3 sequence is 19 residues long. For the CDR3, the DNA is TGTGCCAGCAGTTTATATTATCAGGGTTGGCAGCCTAGCTCCTACGAGCAGTACTTC. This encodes CASSLYYQGWQPSSYEQYF.

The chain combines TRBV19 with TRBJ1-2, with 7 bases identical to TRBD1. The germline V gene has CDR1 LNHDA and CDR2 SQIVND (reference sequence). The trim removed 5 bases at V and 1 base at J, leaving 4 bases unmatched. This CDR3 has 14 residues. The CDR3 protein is CASSVRGNNYGYTF. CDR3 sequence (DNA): TGTGCCAGTAGTGTCAGGGGGAATAACTATGGCTACACCTTC.

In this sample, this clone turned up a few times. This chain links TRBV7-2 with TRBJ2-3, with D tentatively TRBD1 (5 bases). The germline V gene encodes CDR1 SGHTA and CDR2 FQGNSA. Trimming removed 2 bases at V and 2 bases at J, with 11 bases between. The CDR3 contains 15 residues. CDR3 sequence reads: CASSLWGRDTDTQYF. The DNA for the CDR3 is TGTGCCAGCAGCTTATGGGGCAGGGACACAGATACGCAGTATTTT.

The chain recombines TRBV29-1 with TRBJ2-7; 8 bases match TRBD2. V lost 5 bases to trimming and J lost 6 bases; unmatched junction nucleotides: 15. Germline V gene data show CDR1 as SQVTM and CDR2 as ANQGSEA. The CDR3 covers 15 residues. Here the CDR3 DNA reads TGCAGCGTTCCCTCTAGCGGGTTACTACGAGGCGAGCAGTACTTC. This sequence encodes CSVPSSGLLRGEQYF.

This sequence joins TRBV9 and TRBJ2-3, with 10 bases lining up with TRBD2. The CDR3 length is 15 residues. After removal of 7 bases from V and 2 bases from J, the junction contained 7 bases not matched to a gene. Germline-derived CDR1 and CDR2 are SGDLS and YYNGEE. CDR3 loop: CASARLAGPTDTQYF. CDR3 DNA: TGTGCCAGCGCACGACTAGCGGGCCCCACAGATACGCAGTATTTT.

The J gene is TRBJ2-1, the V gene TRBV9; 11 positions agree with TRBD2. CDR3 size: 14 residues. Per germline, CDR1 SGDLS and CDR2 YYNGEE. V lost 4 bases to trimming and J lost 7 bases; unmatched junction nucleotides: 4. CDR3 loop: CASSLGTSGNEQFF. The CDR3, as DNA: TGTGCCAGCAGCCTTGGGACTAGCGGAAATGAGCAGTTCTTC.

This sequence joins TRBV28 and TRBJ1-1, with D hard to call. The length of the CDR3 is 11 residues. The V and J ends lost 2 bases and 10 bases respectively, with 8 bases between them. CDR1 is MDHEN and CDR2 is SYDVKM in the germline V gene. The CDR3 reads CASSLRAGAFF. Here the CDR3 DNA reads TGTGCCAGCAGTTTAAGAGCCGGAGCTTTCTTT. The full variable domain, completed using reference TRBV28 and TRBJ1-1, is DVKVTQSSRYLVKRTGEKVFLECVQDMDHENMFWYRQDPGLGLRLIYFSYDVKMKEKGDIPEGYSVSREKKERFSLILESASTNQTSMYLCASSLRAGAFFGQGTRLTVV.

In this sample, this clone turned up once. Here the CDR3 reads CASSLREGDTQYF. DNA for the CDR3: TGTGCCAGCAGCCTCCGGGAAGGGGATACGCAGTATTTT. This sequence joins TRBV7-3 and TRBJ2-3; D possibly corresponds to TRBD2 (5 bases). Looked up from germline, CDR1 is SGHTA and CDR2 is FQGTGA. The V end was cut by 5 bases, the J end by 6 bases, with 12 bases between. This CDR3 has 13 residues.

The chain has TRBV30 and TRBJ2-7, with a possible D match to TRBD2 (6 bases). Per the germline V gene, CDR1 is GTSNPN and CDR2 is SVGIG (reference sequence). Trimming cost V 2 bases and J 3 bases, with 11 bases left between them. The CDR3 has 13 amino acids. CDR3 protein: CAWSPSGVYEQYF. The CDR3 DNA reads TGTGCCTGGAGTCCCTCGGGAGTCTACGAGCAGTACTTC.

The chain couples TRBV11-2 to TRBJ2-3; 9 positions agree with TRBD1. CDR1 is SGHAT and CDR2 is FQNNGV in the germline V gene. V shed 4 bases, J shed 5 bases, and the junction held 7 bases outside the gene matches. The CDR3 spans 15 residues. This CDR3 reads CASSSGTGFLDTQYF. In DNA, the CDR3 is TGTGCCAGCAGCTCCGGGACAGGGTTTTTAGATACGCAGTATTTT.